This T cell receptor (beta chain) comes out of a study of blood T cell repertoires in COVID-19. About the research overall: The United States, Italy and Spain provided the acute and convalescent COVID-19 samples. T cells, B-cell-depleted T cells, or PBMCs provided the cDNA or gDNA that served as material.

In the study's own analysis: Amplification from reference gene primers served as the basis for estimated nucleated cell counts. Assay: immunoSEQ multiplex PCR; the TCRdb copy retains only in-frame clones and omits some. V and J calls and clone size are those listed in that table; D and trimming were worked out from the DNA. The sample includes about 270,000 clones, roughly 88% of them seen just once. Adults between roughly 18 and 95 years of age took part from fewer than 30 US areas. Germline V gene sequence: CDR1 SGHRS, CDR2 YFSETQ. The CDR3 runs to 15 residues. V was cut by 4 bases and J by 0 bases, with 13 bases left in between.

Sequencing was carried out using PBMCs or T cells enriched from blood (not recorded which). This receptor was taken from a woman aged 25-40 years who had recovered from COVID-19. The chain links TRBV5-1 to TRBJ2-5; TRBD2 is a possible D gene (6 bases). CDR3 residues: CASSPPGRHQETQYF. In DNA, the CDR3 is TGCGCCAGCAGCCCGCCGGGGAGGCACCAAGAGACCCAGTACTTC.